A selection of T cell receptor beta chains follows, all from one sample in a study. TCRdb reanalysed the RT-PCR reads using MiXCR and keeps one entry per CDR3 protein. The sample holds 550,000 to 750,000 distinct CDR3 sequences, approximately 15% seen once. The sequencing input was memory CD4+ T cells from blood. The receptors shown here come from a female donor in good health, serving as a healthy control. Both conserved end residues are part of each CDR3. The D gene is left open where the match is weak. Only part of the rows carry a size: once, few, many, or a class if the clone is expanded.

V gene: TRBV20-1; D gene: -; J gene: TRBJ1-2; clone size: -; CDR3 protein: CSASPPPEMNYSYTF; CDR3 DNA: TGCAGTGCTAGTCCCCCCCCAGAGATGAACTATAGCTACACCTTC
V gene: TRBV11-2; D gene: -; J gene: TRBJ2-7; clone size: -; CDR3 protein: CASSLEYGTNYEQYF; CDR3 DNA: TGTGCCAGCAGCTTAGAATACGGGACCAACTACGAGCAGTACTTC
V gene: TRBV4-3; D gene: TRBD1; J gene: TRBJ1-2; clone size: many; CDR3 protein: CASSHGQGDYGYTF; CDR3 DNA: TGCGCCAGCAGCCACGGACAGGGGGACTATGGCTACACCTTC
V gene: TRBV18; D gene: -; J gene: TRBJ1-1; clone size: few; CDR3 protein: CASSPVAGTMGTEAFF; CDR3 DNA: TGTGCCAGCTCACCAGTGGCAGGGACGATGGGCACTGAAGCTTTCTTT
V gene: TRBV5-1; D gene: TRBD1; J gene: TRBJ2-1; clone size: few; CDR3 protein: CASSSGGYGYNEQFF; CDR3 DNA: TGCGCCAGCAGCTCAGGGGGCTACGGCTACAATGAGCAGTTCTTC
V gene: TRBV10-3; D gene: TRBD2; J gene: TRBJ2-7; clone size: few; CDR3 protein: CAISESTRSGSSYEQYF; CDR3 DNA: TGTGCCATCAGTGAGTCGACGCGGAGCGGGAGCTCCTACGAGCAGTACTTC
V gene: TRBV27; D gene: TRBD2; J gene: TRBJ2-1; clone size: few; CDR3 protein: CASTYSGRARNEQFF; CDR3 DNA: TGTGCCAGCACCTATAGCGGGAGGGCCCGGAATGAGCAGTTCTTC
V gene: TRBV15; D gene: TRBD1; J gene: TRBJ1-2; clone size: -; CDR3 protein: CATSREISGQSIYDYTF; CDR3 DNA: TGTGCCACCAGCAGAGAGATCTCGGGACAGAGCATCTATGACTACACCTTC
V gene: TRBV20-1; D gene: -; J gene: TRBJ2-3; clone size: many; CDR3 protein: CSKLITSTDTQYF; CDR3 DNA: TGCAGTAAGCTAATTACTAGCACAGATACGCAGTATTTT
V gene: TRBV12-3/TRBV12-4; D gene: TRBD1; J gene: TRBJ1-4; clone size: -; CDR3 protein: CASTRQGMDEKLFF; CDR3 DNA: TGTGCCAGTACCAGACAGGGGATGGATGAAAAACTGTTTTTT
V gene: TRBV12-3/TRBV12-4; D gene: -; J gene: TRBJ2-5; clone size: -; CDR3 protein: CASSRPSTQETQYF; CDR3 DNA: TGTGCCAGCAGTCGACCCTCGACCCAAGAGACCCAGTACTTC
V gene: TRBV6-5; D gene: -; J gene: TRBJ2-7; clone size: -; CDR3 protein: CASMEGAVYEQYF; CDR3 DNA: TGTGCCAGCATGGAGGGGGCCGTATACGAGCAGTACTTC